This TCR beta chain was recovered during a study of identical twins. The study, taken as a whole, reports: Memory repertoires showed no such pattern, whereas abundant cord blood beta clonotypes carried fewer insertions. Twins' excess sharing was less marked for out-of-frame beta sequences. Excess low generation probability was seen in twin-shared out-of-frame alpha sequences.

TCRdb used MiXCR to reprocess the 5' RACE reads, holding one entry per CDR3 protein. The sample has around 220,000 distinct CDR3 sequences; over 9.5% are singletons. This clonotype was observed a handful of times. Its antigen is not identified. Sequencing input: memory T cells sorted from blood. The clonotype was recovered from a man aged 45-60 years in good health.

CDR3 nucleotides: TGCAGTGCTAGCCGGGCCCCGAGTGAGCAGTTCTTC. Translating it yields CSASRAPSEQFF. The chain has TRBV20-1 and TRBJ2-1, with no clear D. CDR3 length: 12 amino acids. CDR1 and CDR2 from the germline V gene are DFQATT and SNEGSKA (reference sequence). The V and J ends lost 3 bases and 9 bases respectively, with 12 bases between them.